This TCR beta chain was identified during a study of radiotherapy plus CTLA-4 blockade in lung cancer. About the research overall: Of all patients, approximately 17% responded objectively and 31% showed disease control.

The length of the CDR3 is 15 residues. Germline V gene data show CDR1 as MDHEN and CDR2 as SYDVKM. After removal of 7 bases from V and 4 bases from J, the junction contained 5 bases not matched to a gene. Only in-frame clones appear in the TCRdb table, and some are missing; sequencing was by immunoSEQ multiplex PCR. The sample contains about 15,000 clones, 80% to 90% of which appear only once. This TCR derives from a human donor with non-small cell lung cancer that progressed on radiotherapy plus ipilimumab. Some clones in this sample may be carry-over from other donors' samples. The sample was peripheral blood, taken from a patient treated with radiotherapy plus ipilimumab. V usage is TRBV28 and J usage is TRBJ2-3, with 13 bases lining up with TRBD2. This CDR3 is CASTALAGGADTQYF. The CDR3 region has the DNA TGTGCCAGCACCGCACTAGCGGGGGGGGCAGATACGCAGTATTTT.